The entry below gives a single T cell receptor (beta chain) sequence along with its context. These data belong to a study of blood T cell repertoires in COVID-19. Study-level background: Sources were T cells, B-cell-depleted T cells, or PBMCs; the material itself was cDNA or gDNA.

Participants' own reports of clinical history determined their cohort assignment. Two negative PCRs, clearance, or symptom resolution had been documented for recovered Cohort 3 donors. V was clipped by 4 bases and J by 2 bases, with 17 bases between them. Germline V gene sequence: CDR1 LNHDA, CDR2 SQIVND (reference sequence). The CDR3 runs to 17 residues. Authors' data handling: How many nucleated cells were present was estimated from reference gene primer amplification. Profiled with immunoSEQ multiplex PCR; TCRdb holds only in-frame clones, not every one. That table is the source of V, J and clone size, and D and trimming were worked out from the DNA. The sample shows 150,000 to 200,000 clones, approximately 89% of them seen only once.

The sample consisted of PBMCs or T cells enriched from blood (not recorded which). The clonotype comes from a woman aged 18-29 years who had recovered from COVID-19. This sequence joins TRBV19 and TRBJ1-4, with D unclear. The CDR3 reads CASSTSYGDFTNEKLFF. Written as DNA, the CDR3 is TGTGCCAGTAGTACTTCCTACGGCGACTTCACTAATGAAAAACTGTTTTTT.